This T cell receptor beta chain was observed in a study of blood T cell repertoires in COVID-19. Clones were sequenced by immunoSEQ multiplex PCR, and TCRdb holds only the in-frame ones, with some missing. The repertoire holds 150,000 to 200,000 clones, with roughly 78% as singletons. With V trimmed by 4 bases and J by 1 base, 4 bases remained unmatched. This CDR3 has 16 amino acids. The V and J genes are TRBV23-1 and TRBJ1-3; 10 bases fit TRBD1. TRBV23-1 is an open reading frame whose function is uncertain. This clonotype was obtained from a woman aged 55-69 years with COVID-19, enrolled during active disease. Source material: peripheral blood. CDR3 nucleotides: TGCGCCAGCAGTCGAGGACAGGGGGTTTCTGGAAACACCATATATTTT. Amino acid sequence: CASSRGQGVSGNTIYF.